The 10 T cell receptor beta chains below were found in one sample sequenced in a study of blood T cell repertoires in COVID-19. The method was immunoSEQ multiplex PCR; TCRdb's version includes in-frame clones alone and lacks a portion of them. The sample includes about 160,000 clones, 80% to 90% of them seen just once. What was sequenced was peripheral blood. All receptors derive from a woman aged 65 to 85 with COVID-19, enrolled during active disease.

As DNA, the CDR3 is TGTGCCAGCAGACGACAGGGGAGCCTCTACGAGCAGTACTTC. The encoded protein is CASRRQGSLYEQYF. The rearrangement joins TRBV5-8 to TRBJ2-7; 8 bases line up with TRBD1. The CDR3 extends over 14 amino acids. Germline values: CDR1 SGHTS, CDR2 YDEGEE. J gave up 3 bases and V 5 bases, and 7 bases lay outside the gene matches.

The chain joins TRBV21-1 to TRBJ1-1; the DNA was not compared with TRBD1, the D call given in the table. TRBV21-1 is described as a pseudogene. The CDR3 is made up of 15 amino acids. DNA of the CDR3: TGTGCCAGCAGCAGACCACAGGGTGGGGTCACTGAAGCTTTCTTT. Amino acid sequence: CASSRPQGGVTEAFF.

To note about this clone: A much larger clonotype is one base distant, so this may be a read error. Additional DNA sequences in this sample encode the identical CDR3. The chain has TRBV29-1 and TRBJ2-5, with D possibly TRBD2 on 7 matching bases. Germline loops: CDR1 SQVTM, CDR2 ANQGSEA. The CDR3 length is 14 residues. The chain's CDR3 is CRVGALGGGETQYF. CDR3 DNA: TGCCGGGTGGGGGCACTGGGGGGGGGAGAGACCCAGTACTTC.

This chain links TRBV9 with TRBJ2-7, with 7 nucleotides matching TRBD2. The ends lost 4 bases at V and 0 bases at J; junction bases unmatched: 7. CDR1 is SGDLS and CDR2 is YYNGEE in the germline V gene. CDR3 size: 15 residues. The CDR3 DNA follows: TGTGCCAGCAGCCCCGGGGGGATCAGCTCCTACGAGCAGTACTTC. Translated: CASSPGGISSYEQYF.

The CDR3 sequence is CASSSGVTGIAEAFF. In DNA, the CDR3 is TGTGCCAGCAGTTCTGGCGTTACAGGGATCGCTGAAGCTTTCTTT. This rearrangement joins TRBV27 to TRBJ1-1, with D perhaps TRBD1 (6 bases). CDR3 length: 15 amino acids. Trimming shortened V by 4 bases and J by 6 bases, and 18 bases separated the two germline ends. Germline-derived CDR1 and CDR2 are MNHEY and SMNVEV (reference sequence).

This rearrangement joins TRBV2 to TRBJ1-1, with 8 bases that match TRBD1. The V gene's germline CDR1 is SNHLY and CDR2 FYNNEI. The V gene end was trimmed by 5 bases and the J gene end by 5 bases; junction bases not matched to a gene: 7. The CDR3 spans 14 residues. The CDR3 reads CASSPDRESTEAFF. The CDR3 nucleotides read TGTGCCAGCAGTCCGGACAGGGAGTCGACTGAAGCTTTCTTT.

The chain employs TRBV6-1 and TRBJ2-7; 8 bases map to TRBD2. The CDR3 length is 15 residues. Germline V gene sequence: CDR1 MNHNS, CDR2 SASEGT. The V gene end was trimmed by 1 base and the J gene end by 7 bases; junction bases not matched to a gene: 9. CDR3 nucleotide sequence: TGTGCCAGCAGTGAAGGAGGGGCAGGCGGGAGGGAGCAGTACTTC. Translating it yields CASSEGGAGGREQYF.

The V call is TRBV6-4, the J call TRBJ1-6; 7 positions match TRBD1. Germline-derived CDR1 and CDR2 are MRHNA and SNTAGT. Trimming at V came to 0 bases and at J to 7 bases, leaving 9 bases not matched to a gene. The CDR3 loop spans 17 amino acids. The CDR3 reads CASSDSMTGRLNSPLHF. The CDR3 DNA is TGTGCCAGCAGTGACTCGATGACAGGGCGGCTGAATTCACCCCTCCACTTT.

This chain links TRBV3-1 (or the pseudogene TRBV3-2) with TRBJ1-2; weak D call: TRBD1 (6 bases). V lost 4 bases and J 0 bases, leaving 12 bases between the germline ends. Germline V gives CDR1 LGHDT, CDR2 YNNKEL (reference sequence). The CDR3 runs 15 residues. For the CDR3, the DNA is TGTGCCAGCAGCCCCGCCCGGACAGCTAACTATGGCTACACCTTC. Translated: CASSPARTANYGYTF.

The CDR3 protein is CASSPPVTGEQETQYF. The DNA for the CDR3 is TGTGCCAGCTCACCACCGGTGACAGGTGAGCAAGAGACCCAGTACTTC. The gene calls are TRBV18 and TRBJ2-5, with D possibly TRBD1 on 6 matching bases. This CDR3 is built from 16 residues. Looked up from germline, CDR1 is KGHSH and CDR2 is LQKENI. The V end was cut by 0 bases, the J end by 2 bases, with 13 bases between.